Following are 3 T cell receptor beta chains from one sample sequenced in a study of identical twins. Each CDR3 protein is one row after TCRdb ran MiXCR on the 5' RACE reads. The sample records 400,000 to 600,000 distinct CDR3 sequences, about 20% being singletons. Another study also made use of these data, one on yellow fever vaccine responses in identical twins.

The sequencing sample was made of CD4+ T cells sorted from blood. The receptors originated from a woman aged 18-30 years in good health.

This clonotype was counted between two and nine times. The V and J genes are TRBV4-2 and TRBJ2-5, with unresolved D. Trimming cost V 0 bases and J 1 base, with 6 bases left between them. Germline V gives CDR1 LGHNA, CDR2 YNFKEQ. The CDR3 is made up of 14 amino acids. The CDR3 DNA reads TGTGCCAGCAGCCAAGAGGGTTTCCAAGAGACCCAGTACTTC. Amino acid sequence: CASSQEGFQETQYF.

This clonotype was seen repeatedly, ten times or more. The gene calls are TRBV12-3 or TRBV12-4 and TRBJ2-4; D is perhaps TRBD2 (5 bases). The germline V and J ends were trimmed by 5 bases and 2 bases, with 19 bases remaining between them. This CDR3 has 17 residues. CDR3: CASSILVRGTTKNIQYF. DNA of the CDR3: TGTGCCAGCAGTATCCTGGTACGGGGTACGACCAAAAACATTCAGTACTTC.

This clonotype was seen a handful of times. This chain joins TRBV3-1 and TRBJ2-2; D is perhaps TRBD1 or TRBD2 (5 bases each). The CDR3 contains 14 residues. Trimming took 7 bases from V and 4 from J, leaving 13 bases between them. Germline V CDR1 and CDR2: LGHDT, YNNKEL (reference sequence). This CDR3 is CASMVGESTGELFF. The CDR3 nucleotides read TGTGCCAGCATGGTGGGGGAGAGCACCGGGGAGCTGTTTTTT. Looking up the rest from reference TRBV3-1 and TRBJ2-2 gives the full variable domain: DTAVSQTPKYLVTQMGNDKSIKCEQNLGHDTMYWYKQDSKKFLKIMFSYNNKELIINETVPNRFSPKSPDKAHLNLHINSLELGDSAVYFCASMVGESTGELFFGEGSRLTVL.